This TCR beta chain was documented in a study of shared clonotypes between healthy human individuals. Findings and caveats of the study: Clonotype sharing across donors was expected to vary with sequencing depth.

Recent vaccinations or acute infections were absent in the healthy HIV-negative adult donors. Under the authors' procedure: ImmunoSEQ gave junction-only sequences without quality scores, so filtering differed. The table came from immunoSEQ multiplex PCR; TCRdb's copy has only in-frame clones and leaves some out. The V and J calls and clone size come from that table; D and trimming were worked out from the DNA. The repertoire has roughly 650,000 clones, approximately 97% of them found once; the top ten carry around 0.06%. As for this clone: Its antigen is unknown.

The CDR3 is 14 residues long. Looked up from germline, CDR1 is SGHAT and CDR2 is FQNNGV. The clonotype comes from a woman aged 25 to 39 in good health. Input material: naive CD4+ T cells sorted from blood. Subset given: CD45RA+ positively selected. The V gene is TRBV11-2, the J gene TRBJ2-5; D unclear. The assigned J gene may be wrong: the sequence end matches TRBJ2-7 better. CDR3 nucleotides: TGTGCCAGCAGCTTCGGGCCCCCGACCCACGAGCAGTACTTC. It translates to CASSFGPPTHEQYF.